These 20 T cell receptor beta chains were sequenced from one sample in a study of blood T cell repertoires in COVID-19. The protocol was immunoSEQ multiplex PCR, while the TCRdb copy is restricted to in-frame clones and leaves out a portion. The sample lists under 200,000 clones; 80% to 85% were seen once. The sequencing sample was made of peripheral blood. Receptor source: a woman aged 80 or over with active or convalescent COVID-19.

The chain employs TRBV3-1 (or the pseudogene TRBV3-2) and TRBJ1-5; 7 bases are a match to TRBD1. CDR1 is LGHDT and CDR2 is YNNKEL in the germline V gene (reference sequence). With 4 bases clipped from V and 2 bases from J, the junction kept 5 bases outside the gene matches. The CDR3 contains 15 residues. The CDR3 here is CASSPQGVGNQPQHF. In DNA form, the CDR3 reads TGTGCCAGCAGCCCCCAGGGGGTCGGCAATCAGCCCCAGCATTTT.

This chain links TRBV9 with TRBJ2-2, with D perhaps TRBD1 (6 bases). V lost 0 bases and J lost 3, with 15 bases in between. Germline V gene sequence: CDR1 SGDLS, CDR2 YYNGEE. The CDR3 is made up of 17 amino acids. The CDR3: CASSVGGQGMYTGELFF. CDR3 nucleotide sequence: TGTGCCAGCAGCGTAGGGGGGCAGGGGATGTACACCGGGGAGCTGTTTTTT.

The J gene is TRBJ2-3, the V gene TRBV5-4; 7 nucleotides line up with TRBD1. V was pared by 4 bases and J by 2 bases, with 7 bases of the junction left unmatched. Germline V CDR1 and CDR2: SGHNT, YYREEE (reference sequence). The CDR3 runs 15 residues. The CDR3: CASSLGQVITDTQYF. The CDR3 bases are TGTGCCAGCAGCCTTGGACAGGTGATCACAGATACGCAGTATTTT.

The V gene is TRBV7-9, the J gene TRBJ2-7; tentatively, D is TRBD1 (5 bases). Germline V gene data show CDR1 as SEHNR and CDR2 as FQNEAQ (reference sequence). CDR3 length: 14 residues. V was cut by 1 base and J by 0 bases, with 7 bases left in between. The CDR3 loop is CASSLDRSSYEQYF. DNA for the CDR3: TGTGCCAGCAGCTTAGACAGGAGCTCCTACGAGCAGTACTTC.

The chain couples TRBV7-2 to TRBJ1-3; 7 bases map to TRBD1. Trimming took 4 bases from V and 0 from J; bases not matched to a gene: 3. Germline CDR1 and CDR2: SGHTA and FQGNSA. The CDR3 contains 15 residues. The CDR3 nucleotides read TGTGCCAGCAGCTGGGACAGTCTCTCTGGAAACACCATATATTTT. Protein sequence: CASSWDSLSGNTIYF.

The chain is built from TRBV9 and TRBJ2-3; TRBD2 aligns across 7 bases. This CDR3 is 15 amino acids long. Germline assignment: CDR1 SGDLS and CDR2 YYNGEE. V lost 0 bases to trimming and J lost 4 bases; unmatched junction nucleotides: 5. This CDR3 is CASSVAGGPADTQYF. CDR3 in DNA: TGTGCCAGCAGCGTAGCGGGGGGACCCGCAGATACGCAGTATTTT. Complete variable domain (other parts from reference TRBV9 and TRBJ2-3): DSGVTQTPKHLITATGQRVTLRCSPRSGDLSVYWYQQSLDQGLQFLIQYYNGEERAKGNILERFSAQQFPDLHSELNLSSLELGDSALYFCASSVAGGPADTQYFGPGTRLTVL.

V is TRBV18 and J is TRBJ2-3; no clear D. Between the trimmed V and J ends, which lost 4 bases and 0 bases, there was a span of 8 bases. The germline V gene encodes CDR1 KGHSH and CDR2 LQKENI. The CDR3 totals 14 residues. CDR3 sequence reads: CASSLRISTDTQYF. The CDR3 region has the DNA TGTGCCAGCTCACTGCGGATTAGCACAGATACGCAGTATTTT. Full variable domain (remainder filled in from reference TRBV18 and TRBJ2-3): NAGVMQNPRHLVRRRGQEARLRCSPMKGHSHVYWYRQLPEEGLKFMVYLQKENIIDESGMPKERFSAEFPKEGPSILRIQQVVRGDSAAYFCASSLRISTDTQYFGPGTRLTVL.

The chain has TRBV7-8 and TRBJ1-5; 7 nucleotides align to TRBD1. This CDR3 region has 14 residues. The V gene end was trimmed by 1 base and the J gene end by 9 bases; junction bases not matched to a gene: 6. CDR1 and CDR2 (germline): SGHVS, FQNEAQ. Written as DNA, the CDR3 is TGTGCCAGCAGCTTAGAAGGGGGCCAGGGGCCCCAGCATTTT. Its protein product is CASSLEGGQGPQHF. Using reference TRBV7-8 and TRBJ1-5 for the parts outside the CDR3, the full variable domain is GAGVSQSPRYKVAKRGQDVALRCDPISGHVSLFWYQQALGQGPEFLTYFQNEAQLDKSGLPSDRFFAERPEGSVSTLKIQRTQQEDSAVYLCASSLEGGQGPQHFGDGTRLSIL.

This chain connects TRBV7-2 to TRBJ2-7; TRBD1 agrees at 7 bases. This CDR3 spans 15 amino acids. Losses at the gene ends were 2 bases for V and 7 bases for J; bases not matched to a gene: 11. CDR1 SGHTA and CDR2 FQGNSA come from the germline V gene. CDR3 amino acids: CASSLFLDRLGEQYF. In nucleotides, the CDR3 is TGTGCCAGCAGCTTATTCCTGGACAGGCTTGGGGAGCAGTACTTC.

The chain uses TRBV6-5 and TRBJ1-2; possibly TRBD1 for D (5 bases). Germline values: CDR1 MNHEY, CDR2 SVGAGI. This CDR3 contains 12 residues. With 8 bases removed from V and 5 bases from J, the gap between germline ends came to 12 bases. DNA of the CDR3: TGTGCCAGCGCTCGGACAAATTATGGCTACACCTTC. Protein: CASARTNYGYTF.

CDR3 DNA: TGTGCCAGCAGCCAAGGTCGGGTGACAGGCCCCTACAATGAGCAGTTCTTC. Translating gives CASSQGRVTGPYNEQFF. The gene calls are TRBV7-2 and TRBJ2-1, with a tentative D call TRBD1 (6 bases). Trimming cost V 5 bases and J 2 bases, with 19 bases left between them. CDR3 length: 17 amino acids. The germline CDR1 and CDR2 sequences are SGHTA and FQGNSA.

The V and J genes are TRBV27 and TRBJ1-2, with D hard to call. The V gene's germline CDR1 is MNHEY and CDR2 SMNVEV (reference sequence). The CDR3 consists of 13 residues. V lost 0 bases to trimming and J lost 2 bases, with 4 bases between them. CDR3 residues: CASSLSLNYGYTF. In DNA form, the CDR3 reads TGTGCCAGCAGTTTATCCCTAAACTATGGCTACACCTTC.

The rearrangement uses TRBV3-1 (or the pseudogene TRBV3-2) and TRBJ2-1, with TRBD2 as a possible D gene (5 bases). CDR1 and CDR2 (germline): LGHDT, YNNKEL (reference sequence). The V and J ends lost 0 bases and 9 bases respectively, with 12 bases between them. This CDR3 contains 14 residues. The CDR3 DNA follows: TGTGCCAGCAGCCAAGAAGGGCTAGCTCGTGAGCAGTTCTTC. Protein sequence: CASSQEGLAREQFF.

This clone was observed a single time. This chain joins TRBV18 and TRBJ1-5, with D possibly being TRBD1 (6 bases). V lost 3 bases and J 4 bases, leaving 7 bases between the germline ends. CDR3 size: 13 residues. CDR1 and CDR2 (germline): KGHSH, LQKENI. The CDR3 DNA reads TGTGCCAGCTCACCGGACAGAAATCAGCCCCAGCATTTT. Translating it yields CASSPDRNQPQHF.

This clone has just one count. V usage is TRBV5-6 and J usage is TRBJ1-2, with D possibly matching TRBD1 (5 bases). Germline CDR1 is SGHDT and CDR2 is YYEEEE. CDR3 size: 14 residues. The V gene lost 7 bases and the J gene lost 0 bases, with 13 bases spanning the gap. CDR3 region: CASLAAGPNYGYTF. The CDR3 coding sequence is TGTGCCAGCCTGGCGGCGGGGCCTAACTATGGCTACACCTTC.

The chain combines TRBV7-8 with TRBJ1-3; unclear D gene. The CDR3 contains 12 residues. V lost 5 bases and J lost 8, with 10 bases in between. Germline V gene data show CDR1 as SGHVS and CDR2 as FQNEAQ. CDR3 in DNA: TGTGCCAGCAGCCCCGGAGAATACACCATATATTTT. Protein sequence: CASSPGEYTIYF.

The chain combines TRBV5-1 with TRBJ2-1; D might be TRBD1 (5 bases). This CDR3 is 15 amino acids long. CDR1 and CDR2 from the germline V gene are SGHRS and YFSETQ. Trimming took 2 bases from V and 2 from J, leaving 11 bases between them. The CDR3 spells CASSFQTVTYNEQFF. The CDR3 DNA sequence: TGCGCCAGCAGCTTTCAGACAGTGACCTACAATGAGCAGTTCTTC.

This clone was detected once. CDR3 sequence reads: CAISKQSPNYGYTF. The CDR3 nucleotides are TGTGCCATCAGCAAACAGAGCCCTAACTATGGCTACACCTTC. The chain recombines TRBV10-3 with TRBJ1-2; D is unresolved. The CDR3 has 14 residues. Per germline, CDR1 ENHRY and CDR2 SYGVKD. Trimming took off 6 bases at V and 0 bases at J, with 11 bases between the two ends.

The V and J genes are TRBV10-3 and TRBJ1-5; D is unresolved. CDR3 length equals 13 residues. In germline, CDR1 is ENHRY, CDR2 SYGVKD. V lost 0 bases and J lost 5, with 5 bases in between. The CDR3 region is CAISESRDQPQHF. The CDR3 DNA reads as TGTGCCATCAGTGAGTCCCGGGATCAGCCCCAGCATTTT.

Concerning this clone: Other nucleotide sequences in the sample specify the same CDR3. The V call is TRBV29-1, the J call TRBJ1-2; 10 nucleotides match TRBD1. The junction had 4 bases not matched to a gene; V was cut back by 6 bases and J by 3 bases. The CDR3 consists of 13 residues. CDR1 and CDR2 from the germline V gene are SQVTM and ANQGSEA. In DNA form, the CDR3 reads TGCAGCGTGACAGGGGGCGCGGACTATGGCTACACCTTC. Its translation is CSVTGGADYGYTF.